A selection of T cell receptor beta chains follows, all from one sample in a study of shared clonotypes between healthy human individuals. The data were produced by immunoSEQ multiplex PCR, yet TCRdb's version contains in-frame clones alone and is incomplete. Among 520,000 or so clones, about four fifths were seen once, and the ten largest hold roughly 13%. Sample: PBMCs. The receptors shown here come from a woman aged 40 to 55 in good health. Some clones in this sample may be carry-over from other donors' samples. Both conserved end residues are part of each CDR3. A D gene is named only where the DNA matches it firmly. Expanded clones get a size class; other rows say once, few or many, or leave the size out.

>TRBV9|TRBD1|TRBJ2-6|.
CASSVDRDSGANVLTF
TGTGCCAGCAGCGTCGACAGGGACTCTGGGGCCAACGTCCTGACTTTC
>TRBV29-1|TRBD2|TRBJ2-7|.
CSVRTSGSHEQYF
TGCAGCGTTCGGACTAGCGGGAGTCACGAGCAGTACTTC
>TRBV9|TRBD2|TRBJ2-3|.
CASSVGAGGPTDTQYF
TGTGCCAGCAGCGTAGGTGCGGGAGGGCCGACAGATACGCAGTATTTT
>TRBV5-4|.|TRBJ1-2|.
CASSLEGTLWNYGYTF
TGTGCCAGCAGCTTGGAAGGAACGTTATGGAACTATGGCTACACCTTC
>TRBV14|.|TRBJ1-1|.
CASSFLAGVGTEAFF
TGTGCCAGCAGCTTTCTGGCGGGGGTTGGCACTGAAGCTTTCTTT
>TRBV12-1|.|TRBJ2-4|.
CASSLPGQNIQYF
TGTGCCAGCAGCTTACCGGGACAGAACATTCAGTACTTC
>TRBV7-9|TRBD1|TRBJ1-3|.
CASSRDRDSGNTIYF
TGTGCCAGCAGCCGGGACAGGGACTCTGGAAACACCATATATTTT
>TRBV28|.|TRBJ2-6|.
CAILGRQGRTGANVLTF
TGTGCCATCCTGGGGAGGCAGGGGCGTACAGGGGCCAACGTCCTGACTTTC
>TRBV6-5|TRBD2|TRBJ2-7|.
CASRLTSGNFYEQYF
TGTGCCAGCAGATTGACTAGCGGAAACTTCTACGAGCAGTACTTC
>TRBV7-6|TRBD1|TRBJ1-5|.
CASSLGTGGNQPQHF
TGTGCCAGCAGCTTAGGGACAGGGGGCAATCAGCCCCAGCATTTT
>TRBV2|.|TRBJ2-3|.
CASKSTDTQYF
TGTGCCAGCAAATCCACAGATACGCAGTATTTT
>TRBV5-6|.|TRBJ2-5|.
CASSLARRGEVETQYF
TGTGCCAGCAGCTTGGCACGGAGGGGGGAAGTGGAGACCCAGTACTTC
>TRBV5-6|TRBD1|TRBJ1-2|.
CASSLRQGFWYGYTF
TGTGCCAGCAGCCTACGACAGGGTTTTTGGTATGGCTACACCTTC
>TRBV10-2|TRBD2|TRBJ2-1|.
CASTLRGGSSYNEQFF
TGCGCCAGCACCCTCCGGGGGGGGAGCTCCTACAATGAGCAGTTCTTC
>TRBV28|.|TRBJ1-2|few
CASSFYGYTF
TGTGCCAGCAGTTTTTATGGCTACACCTTC
>TRBV10-3|.|TRBJ2-7|.
CAISAGFNSEQYF
TGTGCCATCAGTGCGGGGTTCAACTCCGAGCAGTACTTC
>TRBV7-3|.|TRBJ2-7|.
CASSSQDFGEQYF
TGTGCCAGCAGCTCTCAGGACTTCGGGGAGCAGTACTTC
>TRBV29-1|.|TRBJ2-1|.
CSVEDLAWKFF
TGCAGCGTTGAAGACTTAGCGTGGAAGTTCTTC
>TRBV28|TRBD2|TRBJ2-3|.
CASSPLSGKGSDTQYF
TGTGCCAGCAGTCCGCTAAGCGGGAAGGGGTCAGATACGCAGTATTTT
>TRBV2|.|TRBJ2-7|.
CASSESQGKPYEQYF
TGTGCCAGCAGTGAATCCCAGGGGAAGCCGTACGAGCAGTACTTC
>TRBV4-2|.|TRBJ1-4|once
CASSQDRQGNEKLFF
TGTGCCAGCAGCCAAGATCGCCAGGGGAATGAAAAACTGTTTTTT
>TRBV6-1|.|TRBJ1-1|.
CASSEGRMNTEAFF
TGTGCCAGCAGTGAAGGACGTATGAACACTGAAGCTTTCTTT
>TRBV19|.|TRBJ2-7|.
CASSIEAGSPTYEQYF
TGTGCCAGTAGTATAGAGGCGGGAAGTCCAACCTACGAGCAGTACTTC
>TRBV11-1|TRBD2|TRBJ2-1|.
CASSPRASGSYRYNEQFF
TGTGCCAGCAGCCCCCGGGCTAGCGGGAGCTATCGCTACAATGAGCAGTTCTTC
>TRBV9|.|TRBJ2-3|.
CASSVVGGISTDTQYF
TGTGCCAGCAGCGTAGTGGGGGGTATCTCCACAGATACGCAGTATTTT
>TRBV7-2|.|TRBJ1-5|.
CASSLVGSNQPQHF
TGTGCCAGCAGCTTAGTCGGGAGCAATCAGCCCCAGCATTTT
>TRBV2|TRBD1|TRBJ2-1|few
CASRGTGKNEQFF
TGTGCCAGCAGGGGGACAGGGAAAAATGAGCAGTTCTTC
>TRBV28|TRBD1|TRBJ2-1|.
CASSLGRQGSFYNEQFF
TGTGCCAGCAGTTTGGGACGACAGGGATCTTTCTACAATGAGCAGTTCTTC
>TRBV28|.|TRBJ2-7|.
CASILSDRGEQYF
TGTGCCAGCATCCTCTCGGACCGGGGCGAGCAGTACTTC
>TRBV5-4|.|TRBJ2-2|.
CASSLVTSPRLSAGELFF
TGTGCCAGCAGCTTGGTTACTAGCCCCCGGTTGAGCGCCGGGGAGCTGTTTTTT
>TRBV5-1|.|TRBJ2-7|.
CASSLGDDSYPYEQYF
TGCGCCAGCAGCTTGGGTGACGACAGTTACCCCTACGAGCAGTACTTC
>TRBV20-1|.|TRBJ1-2|.
CSATGYYGYTF
TGCAGTGCTACAGGGTACTATGGCTACACCTTC
>TRBV15|TRBD2|TRBJ2-7|once
CATSRERTSGSHEQYF
TGTGCCACCAGCAGAGAAAGGACTAGCGGGAGCCACGAGCAGTACTTC
>TRBV2|TRBD2|TRBJ2-1|.
CASSESLVAGDFYNEQFF
TGTGCCAGCAGTGAAAGTCTGGTCGCGGGAGATTTCTACAATGAGCAGTTCTTC
>TRBV2|TRBD1|TRBJ2-5|.
CASLTGPETQYF
TGTGCCAGCTTGACAGGGCCAGAGACCCAGTACTTC
>TRBV9|TRBD2|TRBJ2-7|.
CASSVGLAGGHEQYF
TGTGCCAGCAGCGTAGGGCTAGCGGGAGGACACGAGCAGTACTTC
>TRBV9|.|TRBJ2-7|few
CASSVQGGGEQYF
TGTGCCAGCAGCGTGCAGGGAGGCGGTGAGCAGTACTTC
>TRBV4-1|.|TRBJ2-3|.
CASSQGDTQYF
TGCGCCAGTTCGCAGGGAGATACGCAGTATTTT
>TRBV19|TRBD2|TRBJ2-7|.
CASTPHPSGRTREQYF
TGTGCCAGTACCCCGCACCCTAGCGGGAGAACCCGCGAGCAGTACTTC
>TRBV27|.|TRBJ2-2|.
CASRETGSPANTGELFF
TGTGCCAGCAGGGAGACCGGTTCCCCCGCGAACACCGGGGAGCTGTTTTTT
>TRBV2|TRBD1|TRBJ1-2|.
CASTTTGAGLGYTF
TGTGCCAGCACCACGACAGGGGCGGGACTGGGCTACACCTTC
>TRBV2|.|TRBJ2-5|.
CASGGRVREETQYF
TGTGCCAGCGGGGGCAGGGTAAGGGAAGAGACCCAGTACTTC
>TRBV5-5|.|TRBJ2-1|.
CASSLNLYNEQFF
TGTGCCAGCAGCTTGAACTTGTACAATGAGCAGTTCTTC
>TRBV21-1|.|TRBJ2-4|.
CASSKGRSLPVAKNIQYF
TGTGCCAGCAGCAAAGGGCGTTCTTTGCCGGTAGCCAAAAACATTCAGTACTTC
>TRBV27|.|TRBJ1-2|once
CASSLSPAGRYGYTF
TGTGCCAGCAGTTTATCCCCCGCAGGCCGCTATGGCTACACCTTC
>TRBV5-1|.|TRBJ1-1|few
CASSLGGQLNTEAFF
TGCGCCAGCAGCTTGGGAGGACAGCTGAACACTGAAGCTTTCTTT
>TRBV5-1|.|TRBJ1-5|.
CASSLAPGQPQHF
TGCGCCAGCAGCTTGGCCCCGGGCCAGCCCCAGCATTTT
>TRBV18|.|TRBJ2-7|.
CASSPPVGGVEQYF
TGTGCCAGCTCACCACCGGTAGGGGGGGTCGAGCAGTACTTC
>TRBV7-9|TRBD1|TRBJ1-1|.
CASRTKWDRNTEAFF
TGTGCCAGCAGGACAAAATGGGACAGGAACACTGAAGCTTTCTTT
>TRBV7-8|.|TRBJ2-7|.
CASSLASLGSEQYF
TGTGCCAGCAGCTTAGCGAGTTTAGGTAGCGAGCAGTACTTC
>TRBV21-1|.|TRBJ1-2|.
CASSTRQVQAGYTF
TGTGCCAGCAGCACCCGACAAGTTCAAGCGGGCTACACCTTC
>TRBV4-1|TRBD2|TRBJ2-3|.
CASSLLAGFIDTQYF
TGCGCCAGCAGCCTACTAGCGGGTTTCATAGATACGCAGTATTTT
>TRBV28|TRBD1|TRBJ2-3|.
CASSSPPGTGTDTQYF
TGTGCCAGCAGTTCGCCTCCCGGGACAGGCACAGATACGCAGTATTTT
>TRBV2|.|TRBJ1-1|.
CASRTGQQNTEAFF
TGTGCCAGCAGAACGGGACAACAGAACACTGAAGCTTTCTTT
>TRBV28|.|TRBJ1-1|.
CASREAYTEAFF
TGTGCCAGCAGGGAGGCGTACACTGAAGCTTTCTTT
>TRBV7-9|.|TRBJ2-3|.
CASSPRRLPASTDTQYF
TGTGCCAGCAGCCCCCGTCGACTACCCGCTAGCACAGATACGCAGTATTTT
>TRBV6-5|.|TRBJ1-4|.
CASSYYRPTNEKLFF
TGTGCCAGCAGTTACTACAGACCAACTAATGAAAAACTGTTTTTT